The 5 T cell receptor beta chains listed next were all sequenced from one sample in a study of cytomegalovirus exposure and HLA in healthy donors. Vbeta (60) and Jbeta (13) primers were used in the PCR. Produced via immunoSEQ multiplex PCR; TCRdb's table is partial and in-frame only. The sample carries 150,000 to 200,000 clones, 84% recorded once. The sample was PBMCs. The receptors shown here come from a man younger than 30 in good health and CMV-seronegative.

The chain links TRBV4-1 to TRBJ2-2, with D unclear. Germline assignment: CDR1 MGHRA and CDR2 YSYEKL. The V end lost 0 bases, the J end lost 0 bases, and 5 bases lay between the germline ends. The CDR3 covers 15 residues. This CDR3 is CASSQEASNTGELFF. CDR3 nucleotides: TGCGCCAGCAGCCAAGAAGCGTCGAACACCGGGGAGCTGTTTTTT.

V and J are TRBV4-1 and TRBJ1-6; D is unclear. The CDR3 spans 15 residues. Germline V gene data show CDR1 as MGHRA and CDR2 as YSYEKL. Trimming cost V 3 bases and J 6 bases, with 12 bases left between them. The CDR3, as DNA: TGCGCCAGCAGCCAGGTTGGCCAGGCTAATTCACCCCTCCACTTT. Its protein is CASSQVGQANSPLHF.

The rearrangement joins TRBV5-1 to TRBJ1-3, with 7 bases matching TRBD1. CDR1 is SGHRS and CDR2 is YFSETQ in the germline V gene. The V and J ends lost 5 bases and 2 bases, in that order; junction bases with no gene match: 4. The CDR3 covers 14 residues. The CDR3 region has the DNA TGCGCCAGCAGTTTCGACAGGGCTGGAAACACCATATATTTT. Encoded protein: CASSFDRAGNTIYF.

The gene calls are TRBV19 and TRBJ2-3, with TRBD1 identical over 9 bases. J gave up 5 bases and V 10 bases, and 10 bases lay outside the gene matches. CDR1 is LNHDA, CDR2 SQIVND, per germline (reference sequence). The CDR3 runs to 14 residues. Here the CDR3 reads CATRTGVKVDTQYF. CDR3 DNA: TGTGCCACCCGGACAGGGGTTAAGGTAGATACGCAGTATTTT. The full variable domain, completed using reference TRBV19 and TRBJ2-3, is DGGITQSPKYLFRKEGQNVTLSCEQNLNHDAMYWYRQDPGQGLRLIYYSQIVNDFQKGDIAEGYSVSREKKESFPLTVTSAQKNPTAFYLCATRTGVKVDTQYFGPGTRLTVL.

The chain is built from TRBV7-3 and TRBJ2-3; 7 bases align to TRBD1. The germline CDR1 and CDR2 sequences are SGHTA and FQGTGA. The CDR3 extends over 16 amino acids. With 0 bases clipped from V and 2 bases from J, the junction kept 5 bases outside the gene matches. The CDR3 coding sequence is TGTGCCAGCAGCTTAACCGGGACAGAGATCACAGATACGCAGTATTTT. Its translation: CASSLTGTEITDTQYF.